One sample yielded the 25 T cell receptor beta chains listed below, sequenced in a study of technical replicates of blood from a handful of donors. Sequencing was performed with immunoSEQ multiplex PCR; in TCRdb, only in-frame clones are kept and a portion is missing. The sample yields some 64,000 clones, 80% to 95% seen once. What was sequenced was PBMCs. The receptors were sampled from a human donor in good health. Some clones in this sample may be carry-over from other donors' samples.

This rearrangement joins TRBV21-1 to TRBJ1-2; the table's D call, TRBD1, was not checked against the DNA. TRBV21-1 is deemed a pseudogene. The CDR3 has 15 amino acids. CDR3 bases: TGTGCCAGCAGCAACGAACAGAGAGCTAACTATGGCTACACCTTC. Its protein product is CASSNEQRANYGYTF.

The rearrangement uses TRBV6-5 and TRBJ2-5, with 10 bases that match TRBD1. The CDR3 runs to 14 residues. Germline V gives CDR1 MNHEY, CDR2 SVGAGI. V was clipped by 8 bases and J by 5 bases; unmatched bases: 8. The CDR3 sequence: CASRRTGGGETQYF. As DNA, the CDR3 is TGTGCCAGCCGCCGGACAGGGGGAGGCGAGACCCAGTACTTC.

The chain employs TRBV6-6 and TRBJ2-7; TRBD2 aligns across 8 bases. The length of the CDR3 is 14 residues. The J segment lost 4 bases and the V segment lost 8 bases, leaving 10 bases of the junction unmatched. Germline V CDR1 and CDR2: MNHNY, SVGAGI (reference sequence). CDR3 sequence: CASRFSGTTYEQYF. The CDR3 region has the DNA TGTGCCAGCCGATTTAGCGGGACGACATACGAGCAGTACTTC.

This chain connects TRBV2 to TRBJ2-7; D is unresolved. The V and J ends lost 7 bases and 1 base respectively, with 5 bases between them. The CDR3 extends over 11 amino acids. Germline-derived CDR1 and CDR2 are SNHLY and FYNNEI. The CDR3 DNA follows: TGTGCCAGCATTATTTCCTACGAGCAGTACTTC. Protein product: CASIISYEQYF.

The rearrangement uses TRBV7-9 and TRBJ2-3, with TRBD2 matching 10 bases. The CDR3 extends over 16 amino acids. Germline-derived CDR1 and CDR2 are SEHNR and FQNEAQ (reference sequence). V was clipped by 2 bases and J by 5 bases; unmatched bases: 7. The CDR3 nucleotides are TGTGCCAGCAGCTTAACGCTAGCGGGAGAGTTAGATACGCAGTATTTT. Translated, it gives CASSLTLAGELDTQYF.

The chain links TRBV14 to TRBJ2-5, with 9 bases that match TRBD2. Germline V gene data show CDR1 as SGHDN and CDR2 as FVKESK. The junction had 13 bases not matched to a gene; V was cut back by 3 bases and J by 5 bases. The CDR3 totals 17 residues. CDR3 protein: CASSHPGGGAGSETQYF. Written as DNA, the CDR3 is TGTGCCAGCAGCCACCCTGGCGGGGGGGCCGGTAGCGAGACCCAGTACTTC.

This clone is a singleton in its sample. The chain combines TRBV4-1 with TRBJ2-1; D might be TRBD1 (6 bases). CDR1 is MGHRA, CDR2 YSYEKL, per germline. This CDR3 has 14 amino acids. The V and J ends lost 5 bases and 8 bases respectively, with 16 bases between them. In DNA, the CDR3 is TGCGCCAGCAGCACCGGACAGTTAATCGATGAGCAGTTCTTC. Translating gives CASSTGQLIDEQFF.

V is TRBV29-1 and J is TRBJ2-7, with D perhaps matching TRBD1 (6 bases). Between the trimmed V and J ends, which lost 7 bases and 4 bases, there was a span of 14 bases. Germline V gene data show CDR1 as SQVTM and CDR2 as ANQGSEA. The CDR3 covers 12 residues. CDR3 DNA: TGCAGCGCACGACAGGACCCATACGAGCAGTACTTC. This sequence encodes CSARQDPYEQYF.

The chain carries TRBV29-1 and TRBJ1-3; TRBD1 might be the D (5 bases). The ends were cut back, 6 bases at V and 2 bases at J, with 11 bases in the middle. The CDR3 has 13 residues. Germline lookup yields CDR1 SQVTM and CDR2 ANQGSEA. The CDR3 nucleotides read TGCAGCGTCTGGGGGGATACTGGAAACACCATATATTTT. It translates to CSVWGDTGNTIYF.

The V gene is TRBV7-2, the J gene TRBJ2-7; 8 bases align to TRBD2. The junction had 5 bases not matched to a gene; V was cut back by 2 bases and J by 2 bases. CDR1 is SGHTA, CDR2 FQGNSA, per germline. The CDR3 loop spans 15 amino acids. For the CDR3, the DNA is TGTGCCAGCAGCTTATTTAACGGGGGGGCCTACGAGCAGTACTTC. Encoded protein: CASSLFNGGAYEQYF.

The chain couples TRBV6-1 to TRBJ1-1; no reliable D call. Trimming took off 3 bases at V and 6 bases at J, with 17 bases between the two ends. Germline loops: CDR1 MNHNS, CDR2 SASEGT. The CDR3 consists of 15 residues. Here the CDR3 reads CASSDSLTRNAEAFF. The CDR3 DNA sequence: TGTGCCAGCAGTGATTCACTTACCCGAAACGCTGAAGCTTTCTTT.

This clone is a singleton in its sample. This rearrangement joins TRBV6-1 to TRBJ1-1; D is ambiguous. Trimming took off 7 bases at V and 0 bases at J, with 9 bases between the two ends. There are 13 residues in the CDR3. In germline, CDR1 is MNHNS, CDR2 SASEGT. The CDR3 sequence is CASKRRLNTEAFF. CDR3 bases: TGTGCCAGCAAAAGGAGATTGAACACTGAAGCTTTCTTT.

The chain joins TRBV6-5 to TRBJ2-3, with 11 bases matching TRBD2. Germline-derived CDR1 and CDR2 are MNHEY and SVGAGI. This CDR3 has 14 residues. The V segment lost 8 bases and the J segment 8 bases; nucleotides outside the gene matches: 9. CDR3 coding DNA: TGTGCCAGCGGAGTAGCGGGAGGGCCGGGTACGCAGTATTTT. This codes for CASGVAGGPGTQYF.

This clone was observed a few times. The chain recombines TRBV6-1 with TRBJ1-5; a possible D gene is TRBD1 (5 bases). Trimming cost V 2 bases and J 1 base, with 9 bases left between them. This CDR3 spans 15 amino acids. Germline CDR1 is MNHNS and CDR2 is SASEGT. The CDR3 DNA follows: TGTGCCAGCAGTGAACCAGGGATAAGCAATCAGCCCCAGCATTTT. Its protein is CASSEPGISNQPQHF.

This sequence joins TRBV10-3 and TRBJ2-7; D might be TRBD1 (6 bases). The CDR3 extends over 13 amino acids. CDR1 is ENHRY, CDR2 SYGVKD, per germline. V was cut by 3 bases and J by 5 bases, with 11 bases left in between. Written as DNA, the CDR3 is TGTGCCATCAGTGAAGCAGGGGTCCACGAGCAGTACTTC. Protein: CAISEAGVHEQYF.

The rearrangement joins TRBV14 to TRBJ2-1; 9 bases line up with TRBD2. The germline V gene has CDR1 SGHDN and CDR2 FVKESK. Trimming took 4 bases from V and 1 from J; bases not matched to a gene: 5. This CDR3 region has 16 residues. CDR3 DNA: TGTGCCAGCAGCCCCCTAGCGGGGTTTTCCTACAATGAGCAGTTCTTC. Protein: CASSPLAGFSYNEQFF.

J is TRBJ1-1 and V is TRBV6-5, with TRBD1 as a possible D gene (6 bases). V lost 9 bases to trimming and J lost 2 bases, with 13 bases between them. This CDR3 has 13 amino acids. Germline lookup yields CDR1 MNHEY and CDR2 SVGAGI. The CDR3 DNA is TGTGCCAGTTGGGGGGGACAAAACACTGAAGCTTTCTTT. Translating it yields CASWGGQNTEAFF.

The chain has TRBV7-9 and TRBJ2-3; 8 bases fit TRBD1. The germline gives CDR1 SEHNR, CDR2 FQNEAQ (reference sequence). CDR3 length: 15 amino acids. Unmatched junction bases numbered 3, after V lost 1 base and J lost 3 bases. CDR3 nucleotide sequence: TGTGCCAGCAGCTTAGGGACAGGGTGGACAGATACGCAGTATTTT. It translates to CASSLGTGWTDTQYF.

The CDR3 reads CASSFQGNGYTF. In nucleotides, the CDR3 is TGTGCCAGCAGCTTTCAGGGGAACGGCTACACCTTC. J is TRBJ1-2 and V is TRBV11-2, with a weak D call TRBD1 (6 bases). V lost 3 bases and J lost 8, with 10 bases in between. CDR1 is SGHAT, CDR2 FQNNGV, per germline. The CDR3 runs to 12 residues.

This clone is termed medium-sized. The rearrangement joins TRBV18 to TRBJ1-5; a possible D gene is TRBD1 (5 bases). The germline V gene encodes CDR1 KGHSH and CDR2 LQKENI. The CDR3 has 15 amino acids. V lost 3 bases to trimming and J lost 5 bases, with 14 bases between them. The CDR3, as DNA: TGTGCCAGCTCACCCCCAGGAGGGGTAGATCAGCCCCAGCATTTT. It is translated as CASSPPGGVDQPQHF.

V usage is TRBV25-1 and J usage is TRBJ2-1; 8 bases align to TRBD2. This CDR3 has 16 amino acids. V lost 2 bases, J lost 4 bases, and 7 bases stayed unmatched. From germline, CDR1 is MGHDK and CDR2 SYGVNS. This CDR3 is CASSERGRPSYNEQFF. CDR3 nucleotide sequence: TGTGCCAGCAGTGAACGCGGGAGGCCATCTTACAATGAGCAGTTCTTC.

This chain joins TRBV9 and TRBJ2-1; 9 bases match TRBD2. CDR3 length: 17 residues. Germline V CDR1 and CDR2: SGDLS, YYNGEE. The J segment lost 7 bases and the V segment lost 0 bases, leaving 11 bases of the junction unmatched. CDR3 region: CASSVGTDRAGGNEQFF. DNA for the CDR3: TGTGCCAGCAGCGTAGGAACGGACAGAGCGGGGGGTAATGAGCAGTTCTTC.

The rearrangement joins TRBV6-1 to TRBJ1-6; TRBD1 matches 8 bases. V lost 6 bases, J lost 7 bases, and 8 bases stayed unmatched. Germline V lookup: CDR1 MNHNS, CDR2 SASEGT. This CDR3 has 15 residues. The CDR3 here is CASSRTGTDNSPLHF. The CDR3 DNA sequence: TGTGCCAGCAGCCGGACAGGGACAGACAATTCACCCCTCCACTTT.

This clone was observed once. The DNA for the CDR3 is TGTGCCAGCAGCGCCGGAGTTCTGAACACCGGGGAGCTGTTTTTT. It encodes CASSAGVLNTGELFF. This chain joins TRBV13 and TRBJ2-2; D ambiguous. The ends were cut back, 5 bases at V and 1 base at J, with 11 bases in the middle. The CDR3 covers 15 residues. CDR1 and CDR2 (germline): PRHDT, FYEKMQ (reference sequence).

CDR3 region: CASSSTGEVQPQHF. CDR3 in DNA: TGTGCCAGCAGTTCGACAGGGGAGGTTCAGCCCCAGCATTTT. This rearrangement joins TRBV2 to TRBJ1-5; 8 nucleotides align to TRBD1. CDR1 and CDR2 (germline): SNHLY, FYNNEI. The trim removed 5 bases at V and 6 bases at J, leaving 6 bases unmatched. CDR3 size: 14 residues.